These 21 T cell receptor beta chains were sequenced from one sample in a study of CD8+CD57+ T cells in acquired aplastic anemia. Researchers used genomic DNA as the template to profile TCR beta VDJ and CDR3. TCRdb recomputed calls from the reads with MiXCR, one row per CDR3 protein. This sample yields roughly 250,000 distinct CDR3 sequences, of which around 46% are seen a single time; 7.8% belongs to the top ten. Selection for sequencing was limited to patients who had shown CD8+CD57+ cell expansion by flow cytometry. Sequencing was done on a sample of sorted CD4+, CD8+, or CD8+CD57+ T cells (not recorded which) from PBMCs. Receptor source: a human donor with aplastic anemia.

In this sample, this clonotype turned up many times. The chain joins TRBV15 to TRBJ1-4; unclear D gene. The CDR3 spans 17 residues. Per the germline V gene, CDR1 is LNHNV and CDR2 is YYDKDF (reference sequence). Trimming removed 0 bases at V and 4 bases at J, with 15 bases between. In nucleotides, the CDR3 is TGTGCCACCAGCAGAGATTTCGGGCCCCGTCGTAATGAAAAACTGTTTTTT. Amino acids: CATSRDFGPRRNEKLFF.

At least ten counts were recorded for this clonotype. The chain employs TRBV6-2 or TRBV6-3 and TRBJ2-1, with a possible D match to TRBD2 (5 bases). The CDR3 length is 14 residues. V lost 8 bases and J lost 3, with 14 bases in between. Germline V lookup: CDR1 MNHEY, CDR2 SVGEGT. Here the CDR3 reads CASVLRGDYNEQFF. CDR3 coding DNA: TGTGCCAGCGTTTTACGGGGAGACTACAATGAGCAGTTCTTC.

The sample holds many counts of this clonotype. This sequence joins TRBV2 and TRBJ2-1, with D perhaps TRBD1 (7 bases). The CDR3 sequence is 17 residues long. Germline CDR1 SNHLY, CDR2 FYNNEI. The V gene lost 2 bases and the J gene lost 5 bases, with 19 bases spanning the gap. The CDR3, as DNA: TGTGCCAGCAGTGAATTAGGAGGGGGGACAGTTCACAATGAGCAGTTCTTC. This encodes CASSELGGGTVHNEQFF. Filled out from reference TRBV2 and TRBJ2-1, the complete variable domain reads EPEVTQTPSHQVTQMGQEVILRCVPISNHLYFYWYRQILGQKVEFLVSFYNNEISEKSEIFDDQFSVERPDGSNFTLKIRSTKLEDSAMYFCASSELGGGTVHNEQFFGPGTRLTVL.

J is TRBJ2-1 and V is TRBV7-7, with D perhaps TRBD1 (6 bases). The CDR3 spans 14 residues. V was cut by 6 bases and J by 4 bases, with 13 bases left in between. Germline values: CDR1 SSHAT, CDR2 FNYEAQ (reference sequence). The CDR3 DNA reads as TGTGCCAGCAGTCGAGGGGGTTCGTACAATGAGCAGTTCTTC. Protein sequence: CASSRGGSYNEQFF. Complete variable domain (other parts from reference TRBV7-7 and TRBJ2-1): GAGVSQSPRYKVTKRGQDVTLRCDPISSHATLYWYQQALGQGPEFLTYFNYEAQPDKSGLPSDRFSAERPEGSISTLTIQRTEQRDSAMYRCASSRGGSYNEQFFGPGTRLTVL.

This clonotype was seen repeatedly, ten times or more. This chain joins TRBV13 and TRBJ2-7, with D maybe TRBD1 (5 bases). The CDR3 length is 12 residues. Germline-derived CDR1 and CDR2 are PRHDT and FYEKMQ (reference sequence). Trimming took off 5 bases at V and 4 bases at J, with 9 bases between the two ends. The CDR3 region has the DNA TGTGCCAGCAGCCACAAGGGGTACGAGCAGTACTTC. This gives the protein CASSHKGYEQYF. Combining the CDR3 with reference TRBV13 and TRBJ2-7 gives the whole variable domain AAGVIQSPRHLIKEKRETATLKCYPIPRHDTVYWYQQGPGQDPQFLISFYEKMQSDKGSIPDRFSAQQFSDYHSELNMSSLELGDSALYFCASSHKGYEQYFGPGTRLTVT.

The CDR3: CASSLGKGIRSYEQYF. Written as DNA, the CDR3 is TGTGCCAGCAGCTTAGGAAAAGGGATACGCTCCTACGAGCAGTACTTC. The chain is built from TRBV7-9 and TRBJ2-7; D unresolved. The CDR3 spans 16 residues. Germline V gene sequence: CDR1 SEHNR, CDR2 FQNEAQ (reference sequence). V was trimmed by 1 base and J by 0 bases, leaving 13 bases between them.

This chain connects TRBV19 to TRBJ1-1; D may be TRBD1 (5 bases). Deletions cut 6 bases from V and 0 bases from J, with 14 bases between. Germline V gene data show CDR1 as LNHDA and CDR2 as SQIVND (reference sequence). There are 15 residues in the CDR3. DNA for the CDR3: TGTGCCAGTAGCCGGGGGACTTTCATGAACACTGAAGCTTTCTTT. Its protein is CASSRGTFMNTEAFF.

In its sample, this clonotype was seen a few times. The CDR3 loop reads CASSRWDGDDNYGYTF. The CDR3 nucleotides are TGTGCCAGCAGTCGCTGGGACGGGGATGACAACTATGGCTACACCTTC. The rearrangement links TRBV6-1 to TRBJ1-2; the D gene is possibly TRBD1 (5 bases). The CDR3 is 16 amino acids. The germline V gene has CDR1 MNHNS and CDR2 SASEGT. V was trimmed by 5 bases and J by 2 bases, leaving 18 bases between them.

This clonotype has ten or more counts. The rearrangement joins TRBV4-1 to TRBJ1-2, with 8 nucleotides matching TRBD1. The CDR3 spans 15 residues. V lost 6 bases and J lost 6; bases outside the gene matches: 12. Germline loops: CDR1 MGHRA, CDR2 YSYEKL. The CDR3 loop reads CASREPKTGADGYTF. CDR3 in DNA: TGCGCCAGCAGAGAACCCAAGACAGGGGCCGATGGCTACACCTTC.

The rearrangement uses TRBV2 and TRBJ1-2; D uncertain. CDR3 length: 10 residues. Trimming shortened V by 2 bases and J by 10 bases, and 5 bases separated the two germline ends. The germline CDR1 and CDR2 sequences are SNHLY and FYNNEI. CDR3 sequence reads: CASSEMVYTF. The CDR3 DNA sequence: TGTGCCAGCAGTGAAATGGTCTACACCTTC.

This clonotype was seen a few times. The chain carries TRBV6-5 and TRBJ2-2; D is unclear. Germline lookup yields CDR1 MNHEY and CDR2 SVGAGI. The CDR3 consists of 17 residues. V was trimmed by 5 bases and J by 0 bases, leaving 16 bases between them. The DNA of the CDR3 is TGTGCCAGCAGTACCAACTTAGATTGGGCGAACACCGGGGAGCTGTTTTTT. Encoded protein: CASSTNLDWANTGELFF.

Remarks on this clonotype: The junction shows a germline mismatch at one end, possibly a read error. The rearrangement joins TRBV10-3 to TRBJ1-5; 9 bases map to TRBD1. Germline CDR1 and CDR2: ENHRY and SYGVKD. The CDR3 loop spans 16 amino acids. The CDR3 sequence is CASSSTGGMSNQPQHF. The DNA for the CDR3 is TGTGCCAGCAGTTCCACAGGGGGCATGAGCAATCAGCCCCAGCATTTT.

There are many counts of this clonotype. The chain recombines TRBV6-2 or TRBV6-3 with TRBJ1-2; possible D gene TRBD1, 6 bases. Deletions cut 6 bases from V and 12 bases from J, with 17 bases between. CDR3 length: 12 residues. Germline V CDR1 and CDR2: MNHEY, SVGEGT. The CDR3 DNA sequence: TGTGCCAGCAGCCCCGGACAGTTTGTTGACACCTTC. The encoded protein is CASSPGQFVDTF.

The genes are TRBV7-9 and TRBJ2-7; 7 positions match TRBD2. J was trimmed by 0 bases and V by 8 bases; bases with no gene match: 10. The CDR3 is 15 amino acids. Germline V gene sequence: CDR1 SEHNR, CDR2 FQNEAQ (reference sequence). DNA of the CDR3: TGTGCCAGCGGGGGGGTTGTCGGGGCCTCCTACGAGCAGTACTTC. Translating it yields CASGGVVGASYEQYF.

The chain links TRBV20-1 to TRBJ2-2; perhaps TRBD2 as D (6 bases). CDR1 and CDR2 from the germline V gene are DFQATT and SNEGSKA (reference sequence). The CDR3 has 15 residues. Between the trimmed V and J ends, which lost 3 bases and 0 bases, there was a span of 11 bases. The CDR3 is CSARVAGTNTGELFF. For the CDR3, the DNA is TGCAGTGCTAGGGTTGCGGGGACGAACACCGGGGAGCTGTTTTTT.

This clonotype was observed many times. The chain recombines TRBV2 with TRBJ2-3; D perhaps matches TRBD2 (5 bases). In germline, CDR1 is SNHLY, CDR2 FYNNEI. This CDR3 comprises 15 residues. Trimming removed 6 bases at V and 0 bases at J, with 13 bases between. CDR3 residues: CASREIASSTDTQYF. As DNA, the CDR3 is TGTGCCAGCAGAGAAATAGCGTCTAGCACAGATACGCAGTATTTT.

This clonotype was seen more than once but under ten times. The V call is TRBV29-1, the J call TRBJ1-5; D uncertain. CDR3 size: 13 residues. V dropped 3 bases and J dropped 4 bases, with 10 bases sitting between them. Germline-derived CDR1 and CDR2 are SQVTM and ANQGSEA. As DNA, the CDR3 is TGCAGCGTTGAGAGCGAGACAAATCAGCCCCAGCATTTT. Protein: CSVESETNQPQHF.

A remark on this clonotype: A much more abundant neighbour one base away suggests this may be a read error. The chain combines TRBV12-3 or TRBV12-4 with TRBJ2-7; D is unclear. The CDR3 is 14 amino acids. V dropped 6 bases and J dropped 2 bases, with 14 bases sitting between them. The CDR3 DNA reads TGTGCCAGCAGAAAGCCGGGTATCGCCTACGAGCAGTACTTC. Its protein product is CASRKPGIAYEQYF.

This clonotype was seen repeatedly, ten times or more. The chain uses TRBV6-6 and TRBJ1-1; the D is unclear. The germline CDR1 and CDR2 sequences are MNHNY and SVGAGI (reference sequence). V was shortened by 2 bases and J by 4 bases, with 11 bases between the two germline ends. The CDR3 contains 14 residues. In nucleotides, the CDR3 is TGTGCCAGCAGTTACGAGGAGGGTGGCACTGAAGCTTTCTTT. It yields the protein CASSYEEGGTEAFF.

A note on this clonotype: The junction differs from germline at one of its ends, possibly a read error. The CDR3, as DNA: TGTGCCAGCAGCTCCCGTACTAGCGAGGTTAACAAAGAGCAGTTCTTC. Translation: CASSSRTSEVNKEQFF. The V call is TRBV9, the J call TRBJ2-1, with 7 bases aligning to TRBD2. Per the germline V gene, CDR1 is SGDLS and CDR2 is YYNGEE. The CDR3 runs 16 residues.

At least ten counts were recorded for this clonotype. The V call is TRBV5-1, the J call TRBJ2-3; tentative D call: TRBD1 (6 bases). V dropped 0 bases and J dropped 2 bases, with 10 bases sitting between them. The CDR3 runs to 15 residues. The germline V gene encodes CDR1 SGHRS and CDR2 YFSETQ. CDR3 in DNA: TGCGCCAGCAGCTTGGCCGTGGGGGCCACAGATACGCAGTATTTT. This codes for CASSLAVGATDTQYF.